Below are 7 T cell receptor beta chains sequenced from a single sample in a study of glioma-infiltrating T cells after dendritic cell vaccination. Described time point: after dendritic cell vaccination, including at tumor progression/relapse. Clones were read by immunoSEQ multiplex PCR, and TCRdb kept only the in-frame ones, dropping some. Found here are around 100,000 clones, around 83% of them singletons; the top ten hold less than 7.5%. The sequencing here drew on blood, taken after dendritic cell vaccination. All receptors derive from a human donor with glioblastoma.

Here the CDR3 reads CASSLTSDRGNEQFF. For the CDR3, the DNA is TGTGCCAGCAGCTTAACGTCGGACAGGGGCAATGAGCAGTTCTTC. The gene calls are TRBV7-3 and TRBJ2-1; 9 bases match TRBD1. The germline CDR1 and CDR2 sequences are SGHTA and FQGTGA. The CDR3 has 15 residues. V shed 0 bases, J shed 6 bases, and the junction held 3 bases outside the gene matches.

The CDR3 DNA follows: TGTGCCAGCAGTGGGGGGTGGGGACTCCACGAGCAGTACTTC. Translated, it gives CASSGGWGLHEQYF. V and J are TRBV6-1 and TRBJ2-7; D perhaps matches TRBD2 (6 bases). V lost 4 bases to trimming and J lost 5 bases, with 15 bases between them. The CDR3 contains 14 residues. Germline V lookup: CDR1 MNHNS, CDR2 SASEGT.

As regards this clone: The junction does not match germline at one end; this may be a read error. Other DNA sequences in the sample encode the same CDR3. V gene TRBV4-1 combines with J gene TRBJ1-4; TRBD1 is a possible D gene (6 bases). The CDR3 is made up of 16 amino acids. Germline-derived CDR1 and CDR2 are MGHRA and YSYEKL. CDR3 DNA: TGCGCCAGCAGCCAAGATGGGGGGGGCGTCACTGAAAAATTGTTTTTT. This translates into CASSQDGGGVTEKLFF.

This chain uses TRBV5-4 with TRBJ2-1; 12 bases agree with TRBD2. Germline-derived CDR1 and CDR2 are SGHNT and YYREEE (reference sequence). J lost 9 bases, V lost 4 bases, and 8 bases had no gene match. The CDR3 spans 15 residues. The CDR3 sequence: CASSRETSGGGEQFF. CDR3 in DNA: TGTGCCAGCAGCCGTGAGACTAGCGGGGGTGGTGAGCAGTTCTTC.

The rearrangement uses TRBV7-2 and TRBJ2-6; D gene uncertain. The V gene lost 5 bases and the J gene lost 0 bases, with 14 bases spanning the gap. The CDR3 extends over 17 amino acids. The germline V gene has CDR1 SGHTA and CDR2 FQGNSA. This CDR3 is CASSHSTFSSGANVLTF. Written as DNA, the CDR3 is TGTGCCAGCAGCCACTCTACTTTTAGCTCTGGGGCCAACGTCCTGACTTTC.

The chain joins TRBV5-8 to TRBJ1-2, with TRBD1 as a possible D gene (6 bases). This CDR3 has 15 residues. Germline CDR1 SGHTS, CDR2 YDEGEE. Trimming cost V 0 bases and J 5 bases, with 14 bases left between them. CDR3 bases: TGTGCCAGCAGCTTGGAAGGGGGTTCCTCTTATGGCTACACCTTC. Its translation: CASSLEGGSSYGYTF.

V gene TRBV6-1 combines with J gene TRBJ1-2; D is uncertain. V was shortened by 5 bases and J by 8 bases, with 12 bases between the two germline ends. The V gene's germline CDR1 is MNHNS and CDR2 SASEGT. The CDR3 runs to 12 residues. For the CDR3, the DNA is TGTGCCAGCAGTCCCGAAGAGCGGGGCTACACCTTC. This codes for CASSPEERGYTF.